This TCR beta chain stems from a study of siplizumab effects on memory and regulatory T cells. The mixed lymphocyte reaction cells were held in coculture (37°C) for approximately six days. With respect to this clone: Its target is not known.

Clones were read by immunoSEQ multiplex PCR, and TCRdb kept only the in-frame ones, dropping some. The sample holds fewer than 20,000 clones, 35% to 60% seen once. The material sequenced was CFSE-low (dividing) CD4+ T cells sorted from an allogeneic mixed lymphocyte reaction. The receptor was derived from a human donor in good health; the cells came from an allogeneic mixed lymphocyte reaction.

CDR3 DNA: TGTGCCAGCAGCTTGGTTTGGCGGGGGAGTAACGAGCAGTACTTC. It codes for CASSLVWRGSNEQYF. This chain joins TRBV5-4 and TRBJ2-7; 7 nucleotides align to TRBD2. The junction had 8 bases not matched to a gene; V was cut back by 0 bases and J by 5 bases. The CDR3 has 15 amino acids. Germline CDR1 reads SGHNT; CDR2 reads YYREEE (reference sequence).